Shown below are 9 T cell receptor beta chains from a single sample sequenced in a study of blood T cell repertoires in COVID-19. Sequencing used immunoSEQ multiplex PCR; TCRdb keeps in-frame clones, though not all of them. The sample lists 70,000 to 95,000 clones, roughly nine tenths seen once, with 2.5% to 3.5% in the top ten. Sequencing was carried out using peripheral blood. These receptor sequences come from a man between 50 and 59 years old with COVID-19, enrolled during active disease.

The CDR3 nucleotides read TGTGCCAGCAGCCAAGATCAGGTTGAAGCTTTCTTT. Translating gives CASSQDQVEAFF. This sequence joins TRBV3-1 (or the pseudogene TRBV3-2) and TRBJ1-1; no clear D. The V gene lost 0 bases and the J gene lost 7 bases, with 6 bases spanning the gap. Germline lookup yields CDR1 LGHDT and CDR2 YNNKEL (reference sequence). The CDR3 runs to 12 residues.

This clone has only one observation. The gene calls are TRBV11-2 and TRBJ2-1; D ambiguous. Per the germline V gene, CDR1 is SGHAT and CDR2 is FQNNGV. The CDR3 extends over 15 amino acids. Trimming pared 7 bases from V and 1 base from J, leaving 14 bases between. Here the CDR3 DNA reads TGTGCCAGCACTAAAGCAGGCCCTTCCTACAATGAGCAGTTCTTC. Its translation: CASTKAGPSYNEQFF.

This clone was counted a single time. The rearrangement links TRBV7-9 to TRBJ1-3; D remains ambiguous. This CDR3 is 13 amino acids long. The germline V gene has CDR1 SEHNR and CDR2 FQNEAQ (reference sequence). V gave up 7 bases and J gave up 4 bases, with 11 bases separating them. The CDR3 coding sequence is TGTGCCAGCACCCCTGGCTGGGGAAACACCATATATTTT. Translated: CASTPGWGNTIYF.

The chain employs TRBV19 and TRBJ1-1; the D is unclear. The CDR3 length is 16 residues. Looked up from germline, CDR1 is LNHDA and CDR2 is SQIVND (reference sequence). Trimming pared 2 bases from V and 4 bases from J, leaving 17 bases between. CDR3 sequence (DNA): TGTGCCAGTAGTATATCTAACAGACCAGGTTCCACTGAAGCTTTCTTT. Encoded protein: CASSISNRPGSTEAFF.

J is TRBJ1-1 and V is TRBV25-1, with D unclear. The V and J ends lost 8 bases and 6 bases respectively, with 19 bases between them. Germline CDR1 MGHDK, CDR2 SYGVNS. This CDR3 has 14 amino acids. Here the CDR3 DNA reads TGTGCCAGCCAAGGCCTTGAGGTCTGGGCTGAAGCTTTCTTT. This codes for CASQGLEVWAEAFF. The whole variable domain, filled in from reference TRBV25-1 and TRBJ1-1, reads EADIYQTPRYLVIGTGKKITLECSQTMGHDKMYWYQQDPGMELHLIHYSYGVNSTEKGDLSSESTVSRIRTEHFPLTLESARPSHTSQYLCASQGLEVWAEAFFGQGTRLTVV.

Here the CDR3 reads CASSIFMSPANYGYTF. The DNA of the CDR3 is TGTGCCAGTAGTATTTTTATGAGTCCGGCTAACTATGGCTACACCTTC. The gene calls are TRBV19 and TRBJ1-2; D ambiguous. This CDR3 region has 16 residues. Germline assignment: CDR1 LNHDA and CDR2 SQIVND (reference sequence). The V end was cut by 3 bases, the J end by 0 bases, with 14 bases between. Complete variable domain (other parts from reference TRBV19 and TRBJ1-2): DGGITQSPKYLFRKEGQNVTLSCEQNLNHDAMYWYRQDPGQGLRLIYYSQIVNDFQKGDIAEGYSVSREKKESFPLTVTSAQKNPTAFYLCASSIFMSPANYGYTFGSGTRLTVV.

The chain carries TRBV5-1 and TRBJ2-1; no definite D call. Germline CDR1 is SGHRS and CDR2 is YFSETQ. V lost 5 bases and J 3 bases, leaving 6 bases between the germline ends. The CDR3 runs to 12 residues. The CDR3: CASRSGYNEQFF. Written as DNA, the CDR3 is TGCGCCAGCAGGTCAGGCTACAATGAGCAGTTCTTC.

The sample holds one count of this clone. The chain combines TRBV19 with TRBJ2-2; TRBD1 aligns across 8 bases. The germline V gene encodes CDR1 LNHDA and CDR2 SQIVND (reference sequence). Trimming at V came to 8 bases and at J to 3 bases, leaving 8 bases not matched to a gene. This CDR3 is 15 amino acids long. CDR3 coding DNA: TGTGCCAGTCAACCGGGACAGGTTTACACCGGGGAGCTGTTTTTT. Encoded protein: CASQPGQVYTGELFF.

The gene calls are TRBV5-1 and TRBJ2-7, with TRBD1 matching over 7 bases. Looked up from germline, CDR1 is SGHRS and CDR2 is YFSETQ. V shed 0 bases, J shed 7 bases, and the junction held 4 bases outside the gene matches. The CDR3 sequence is 13 residues long. In nucleotides, the CDR3 is TGCGCCAGCAGCTTGGGAGGGGGCGAAGAGCAGTACTTC. Amino acid sequence: CASSLGGGEEQYF.